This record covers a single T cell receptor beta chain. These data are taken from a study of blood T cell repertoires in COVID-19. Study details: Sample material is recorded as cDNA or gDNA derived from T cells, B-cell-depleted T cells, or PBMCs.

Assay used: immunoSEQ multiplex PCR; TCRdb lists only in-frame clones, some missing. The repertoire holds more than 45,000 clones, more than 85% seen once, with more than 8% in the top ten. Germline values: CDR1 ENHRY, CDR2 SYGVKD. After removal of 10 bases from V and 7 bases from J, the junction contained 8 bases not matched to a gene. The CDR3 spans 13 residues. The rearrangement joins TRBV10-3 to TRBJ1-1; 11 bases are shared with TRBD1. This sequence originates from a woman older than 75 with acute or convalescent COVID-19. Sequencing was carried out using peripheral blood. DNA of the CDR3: TGTGCCACCTGGGACAGGGGGATAGGTGAAGCTTTCTTT. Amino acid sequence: CATWDRGIGEAFF.